This TCR beta chain comes out of a study of beta chain features in type 1 diabetes. Study results and limitations: When Type 1 diabetes patients were examined, their TCRB CDR3s proved moderately but significantly shorter in all four CD4+ subsets.

What was sequenced were expressed TCRB transcripts, since all of the isolated RNA had been reverse transcribed. Using immunoSEQ multiplex PCR, the repertoire was profiled, and TCRdb retains in-frame clones only, with some absent. This sample yields nearly 250,000 clones, of which 11% to 15% are seen a single time; about 0.026% belongs to the top ten. For this clone: Antigen unknown.

There are 14 residues in the CDR3. Germline CDR1 MNHEY, CDR2 SVGAGI. The junction had 3 bases not matched to a gene; V was cut back by 0 bases and J by 7 bases. Sequenced input: naive CD4+ T cells from blood. The source is a woman aged 40 to 55 in good health. The V gene is TRBV6-5, the J gene TRBJ1-1; 9 nucleotides match TRBD1. CDR3 in amino acids: CASSYSLDRGEAFF. The DNA of the CDR3 is TGTGCCAGCAGTTACTCTCTGGACAGGGGTGAAGCTTTCTTT.